The clone carrying this T cell receptor beta chain was seen more than once but under ten times. Its target is not known. Study findings and constraints: Tumor-infiltrating Treg TCR alpha and beta sequences overlapped most with tumor naive CD4+ T cells, then blood naive.

Constant-region reverse primers amplified full-length variable regions, followed by semi-nested Nested Universal Primer A PCR. TCRdb redid the calling of the 5' RACE reads with MiXCR, one entry per CDR3 protein. There are roughly 58,000 distinct CDR3 sequences in the sample; 20% occur only once, and roughly 3.2% lies in the top ten. The CDR3 has 15 amino acids. The germline V gene encodes CDR1 SGHTA and CDR2 FQGNSA. V was trimmed by 1 base and J by 3 bases, leaving 10 bases between them. Cells sorted as Tregs were CD4+, CD25+ and CD127-/low. The V call is TRBV7-2, the J call TRBJ2-1, with D tentatively TRBD1 (6 bases). The TCR originated in a female donor with breast cancer. Sequencing input: tumor-infiltrating Tregs sorted from the breast tumor. CDR3 loop: CASSLEGEYYNEQFF. In DNA form, the CDR3 reads TGTGCCAGCAGCTTAGAGGGGGAGTACTACAATGAGCAGTTCTTC.